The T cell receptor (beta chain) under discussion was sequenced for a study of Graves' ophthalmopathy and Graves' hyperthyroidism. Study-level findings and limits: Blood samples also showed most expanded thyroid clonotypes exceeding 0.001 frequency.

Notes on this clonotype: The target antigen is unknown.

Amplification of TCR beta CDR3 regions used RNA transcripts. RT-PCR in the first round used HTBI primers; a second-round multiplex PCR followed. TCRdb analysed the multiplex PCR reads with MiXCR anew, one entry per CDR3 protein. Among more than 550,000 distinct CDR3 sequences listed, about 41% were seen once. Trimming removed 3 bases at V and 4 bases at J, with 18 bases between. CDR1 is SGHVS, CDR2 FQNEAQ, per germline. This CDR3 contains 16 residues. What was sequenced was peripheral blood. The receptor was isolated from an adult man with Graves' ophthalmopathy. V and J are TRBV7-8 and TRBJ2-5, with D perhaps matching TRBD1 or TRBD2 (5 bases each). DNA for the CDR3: TGTGCCAGCAGCTTGCGGCGGATGGGGGTACTAGAGACCCAGTACTTC. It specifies CASSLRRMGVLETQYF.